This T cell receptor (beta chain) was sequenced during a study of blood T cell repertoires in COVID-19. Overall study context: T cells, B-cell-depleted T cells, or PBMCs supplied cDNA or gDNA.

The V segment lost 5 bases and the J segment 2 bases; nucleotides outside the gene matches: 4. The germline V gene has CDR1 SGHVS and CDR2 FQNEAQ. The CDR3 extends over 17 amino acids. Which cohort a participant joined came from the clinical history participants gave. Here immunoSEQ multiplex PCR was the method, and the copy in TCRdb shows in-frame clones only, minus some. The sample lists 200,000 to 250,000 clones; approximately 84% were seen once. The TCR originated in a man aged 60 to 69 who had recovered from COVID-19. The sample consisted of PBMCs or T cells enriched from blood (not recorded which). This sequence joins TRBV7-8 and TRBJ2-1, with 15 bases that match TRBD2. In DNA form, the CDR3 reads TGTGCCAGCAGCCGCGGACTAGCGGGGGGGCCCTACAATGAGCAGTTCTTC. Its translation: CASSRGLAGGPYNEQFF.